Reported below is one TCR beta chain. Its antigen is unknown. Nothing much larger sits one base from this clone, and base qualities are not available. This specimen comes from a study of blood T cell repertoires in COVID-19 (dated by TCRdb to about 2020). Regarding the research as a whole: Samples covering the acute and convalescent phases of COVID-19 were provided by collaborators in the United States, Italy and Spain. Nearly every sample came with metadata listing a de-identified subject ID, COVID-19 status, age in years and sex. The dataset comprised deeply sampled blood TCRbeta repertoires from subjects exposed to, actively infected with, or recovered from COVID-19. HLA class I and class II types, where available, came from metadata supplied by the sample provider rather than from assay-based typing. The repertoires were released in a freely available public database meant as a resource for research on the immune response to SARS-CoV-2. Samples were obtained from the ongoing ImmuneRACE study (first 160 participants) and from about 1,300 subjects provided by 6 global collaborators. The material from the prospective study consisted of cDNA or gDNA derived from T cells, B-cell-depleted T cells, or PBMCs. Study-level results and caveats: How much clinical and demographic metadata was included differed by source and by participant, and the metadata was provided uncurated.

Collaborating institutions collected whole blood in K2EDTA tubes following their own protocols. For TCRbeta analysis, collaborator samples were shipped as frozen whole blood, as isolated PBMCs, or as DNA extracted from either sample type. CDR1 and CDR2 are drawn from the germline V gene: KGHSH, LQKENI. From the cysteine up to the phenylalanine, the CDR3 has a length of 14 residues. CDR3 DNA is the only sequence kept; it has 42 bases, read in frame from the first base. Cut back by 2 bases and 5 bases, the V and J ends lie 12 bases apart. TCRbeta CDR3 regions were amplified from genomic DNA using the immunoSEQ Assay, a bias-controlled multiplex PCR. The paper's processing steps were these. Nucleated cell counts per sample were estimated from amplification of reference gene primers within the assay. To quantify the absolute abundance of each unique TCRbeta CDR3 rearrangement, sequence reads were collapsed and filtered. For each sample, productive Simpson clonality was calculated as the square root of Simpson's diversity index across productive rearrangements. TCRdb obtained this table from immuneACCESS and retained in-frame rearrangements with V and J assigned. These tables miss some clones; where compared with another copy, unresolved V genes account for less than half of the shortfall, and the remainder is unexplained. From that table come the V and J calls and clone size; the DNA was used to work out D and trimming. The sample has around 140,000 clones on record, around 86% of them singletons. The ten largest clones add up to about 8.4% of the sample.

The sequence derives from an older woman with active or convalescent COVID-19. Sequencing was performed on peripheral blood. Recombination joined TRBV18 with TRBJ1-1, with no D gene named confidently. The bases read TGTGCCAGCTCACCAACGGCCCGGGAGACTGAAGCTTTCTTT. Its coded protein is CASSPTARETEAFF.